A selection of T cell receptor beta chains follows, all from one sample in a study of CD8+ T cells in alopecia areata. Clones were sequenced by immunoSEQ multiplex PCR, and TCRdb holds only the in-frame ones, with some missing. The sample holds roughly 180,000 clones, roughly 63% seen once. The source was CD4+ T cells sorted from blood, collected at week 0. These receptors were obtained from a human donor with alopecia areata. Each CDR3 is given with its conserved first and last residue.

V gene	J gene	CDR3 protein
TRBV29-1	TRBJ2-1	CSVVRDRDEQFF
TRBV29-1	TRBJ2-2	CSVGRLDGELFF
TRBV30	TRBJ1-1	CAWSPSLGLNTEAFF
TRBV7-3	TRBJ2-6	CASSPSGGMGGANVLTF
TRBV7-3	TRBJ2-5	CASSSYGGETQYF
TRBV13	TRBJ2-5	CASVKRGAEETQYF
TRBV6-6	TRBJ2-3	CASSYSGAGGTDTQYF
TRBV15	TRBJ2-7	CATTGQRNYEQYF
TRBV28	TRBJ1-1	CASSPADSTEAFF
TRBV30	TRBJ2-1	CAWSVGQGHEQFF
TRBV28	TRBJ1-2	CASSFDRSYGYTF
TRBV5-1	TRBJ2-1	CASGYSGGLTYNEQFF
TRBV25-1	TRBJ1-2	CASSGTGNYGYTF
TRBV5-1	TRBJ2-3	CASSLDSESSPAQYF
TRBV29-1	TRBJ1-2	CSVDLWNYGYTF
TRBV7-8	TRBJ2-1	CASSLAQGQSEQFF
TRBV9	TRBJ2-1	CASSSLDSSYNEQFF
TRBV6-5	TRBJ2-1	CASSYSNLGGHEQFF
TRBV30	TRBJ2-5	CAWSGGQGSATQYF
TRBV10-3	TRBJ2-3	CAISELGTDTQYF
TRBV7-2	TRBJ2-1	CASTRGDVNEQFF
TRBV7-2	TRBJ2-3	CASSLLGDTQYF
TRBV14	TRBJ1-1	CASSQEPWGLSEAFF
TRBV5-6	TRBJ1-5	CASSLGHNQPQHF